The entry that follows covers one T cell receptor (beta chain) sequence. How the authors handled the data: By means of reference gene primer amplification, nucleated cell counts were estimated. Assay: immunoSEQ multiplex PCR; the TCRdb copy retains only in-frame clones and omits some. That table furnishes V, J and clone size, whereas the DNA furnished D and trimming. The sample consists of more than 10,000 clones, around nine tenths of them appearing once. The data originate from a study of blood T cell repertoires in COVID-19. In the study overall: The study drew acute and convalescent COVID-19 samples from the United States, Italy and Spain. PBMCs, B-cell-depleted T cells, or T cells provided the cDNA or gDNA that made up the material.

The germline CDR1 and CDR2 sequences are MNHEY and SMNVEV (reference sequence). The CDR3 is made up of 15 amino acids. J lost 3 bases, V lost 1 base, and 2 bases had no gene match. What was sequenced was peripheral blood. V usage is TRBV27 and J usage is TRBJ2-2; 7 bases agree with TRBD1. The TCR comes from a man aged 65 to 79 with active COVID-19. The CDR3 protein is CASSLWGQYTGELFF. For the CDR3, the DNA is TGTGCCAGCAGTTTATGGGGACAGTACACCGGGGAGCTGTTTTTT.